A single sample gave rise to the 29 T cell receptor beta chains below, sequenced in a study of T cells in Graves' hyperthyroidism and ophthalmopathy. Using RNA transcripts as the source, TCR beta CDR3 regions were amplified. First-round RT-PCR with HTBI primers amplified the TCR CDR3 region. TCRdb processed the multiplex PCR reads anew with MiXCR; each CDR3 protein has one entry. The sample has roughly 260,000 distinct CDR3 sequences, roughly 15% seen once; the top ten hold 13%. Sequencing was performed on blood. Receptors originate from a woman aged 35 to 49 with Graves' hyperthyroidism that later progressed to Graves' ophthalmopathy.

At least ten counts were recorded for this clonotype. V usage is TRBV6-1 and J usage is TRBJ2-2, with D possibly matching TRBD1 (5 bases). V lost 5 bases and J lost 0, with 10 bases in between. Germline-derived CDR1 and CDR2 are MNHNS and SASEGT. This CDR3 contains 15 residues. The CDR3 reads CASSRQNTNTGELFF. In DNA, the CDR3 is TGTGCCAGCAGTCGACAGAACACGAACACCGGGGAGCTGTTTTTT.

A remark on this clonotype: One base away lies a much larger clone, so this may be a sequencing read error. The CDR3 DNA reads TGTGCCAGCAGCCAAGGGCGCGGGAGGCCCTACAGTGAGCAGTTCTTC. Translation gives CASSQGRGRPYSEQFF. J is TRBJ2-1 and V is TRBV14; 8 bases fit TRBD2. The CDR3 is 16 residues long. Germline lookup yields CDR1 SGHDN and CDR2 FVKESK. The whole variable domain, filled in from reference TRBV14 and TRBJ2-1, reads EAGVTQFPSHSVIEKGQTVTLRCDPISGHDNLYWYRRVMGKEIKFLLHFVKESKQDESGMPNNRFLAERTGGTYSTLKVQPAELEDSGVYFCASSQGRGRPYSEQFFGPGTRLTVL.

The CDR3 nucleotides read TGTGCCAGCAGTTTCAGGGGGCGACGGACCGGGGAGCTGTTTTTT. Protein: CASSFRGRRTGELFF. The J gene is TRBJ2-2, the V gene TRBV28, with 8 bases matching TRBD1. CDR1 is MDHEN and CDR2 is SYDVKM in the germline V gene. Trimming took 3 bases from V and 5 from J; bases not matched to a gene: 5. The CDR3 spans 15 residues.

Many counts were recorded for this clonotype. J is TRBJ1-5 and V is TRBV6-1; 7 bases map to TRBD1. The V gene end was trimmed by 8 bases and the J gene end by 1 base; junction bases not matched to a gene: 5. Germline loops: CDR1 MNHNS, CDR2 SASEGT. The CDR3 runs 14 residues. The CDR3 DNA reads as TGTGCCAGCCAAGGGACAGCGAGCAATCAGCCCCAGCATTTT. This gives the protein CASQGTASNQPQHF.

This clonotype was observed many times. The CDR3 coding sequence is TGTGCCACCAGCGCCCGAACTCCCGGGGCCAATGAGCAGTTCTTC. Translated: CATSARTPGANEQFF. This chain joins TRBV15 and TRBJ2-1; D is perhaps TRBD1 or TRBD2 (5 bases each). V shed 5 bases and J shed 6 bases, with 17 bases lying between them. The germline gives CDR1 LNHNV, CDR2 YYDKDF (reference sequence). This CDR3 is 15 amino acids long. Combining the CDR3 with reference TRBV15 and TRBJ2-1 gives the whole variable domain DAMVIQNPRYQVTQFGKPVTLSCSQTLNHNVMYWYQQKSSQAPKLLFHYYDKDFNNEADTPDNFQSRRPNTSFCFLDIRSPGLGDTAMYLCATSARTPGANEQFFGPGTRLTVL.

This clonotype appeared many times. The chain couples TRBV2 to TRBJ1-5, with D perhaps TRBD1 (6 bases). This CDR3 has 17 amino acids. Trimming cost V 6 bases and J 0 bases, with 18 bases left between them. CDR1 and CDR2 (germline): SNHLY, FYNNEI. CDR3 in amino acids: CASSLGYRTDSNQPQHF. The CDR3 DNA reads as TGTGCCAGCAGCCTGGGGTATAGGACAGATAGCAATCAGCCCCAGCATTTT.

This clonotype was recorded many times. The gene calls are TRBV20-1 and TRBJ2-1, with TRBD2 identical over 9 bases. This CDR3 spans 16 amino acids. In germline, CDR1 is DFQATT, CDR2 SNEGSKA (reference sequence). Germline trimming cut 3 bases from V and 6 bases from J; bases unmatched to any gene: 12. As DNA, the CDR3 is TGCAGTGCTAGTGTGTCCGGCGGGAGGGCCGGCAATGAGCAGTTCTTC. Protein: CSASVSGGRAGNEQFF.

This clonotype was seen ten or more times. The chain uses TRBV11-3 and TRBJ2-1; D gene ambiguous. Germline V gene sequence: CDR1 SGHNT, CDR2 YENEEA. The V gene lost 2 bases and the J gene lost 2 bases, with 4 bases spanning the gap. This CDR3 spans 13 amino acids. Here the CDR3 reads CASSLQPYNEQFF. The CDR3 bases are TGTGCCAGCAGCTTACAGCCCTACAATGAGCAGTTCTTC.

This clonotype was detected ten times or more. This sequence joins TRBV2 and TRBJ1-2; tentatively, D is TRBD1 (6 bases). Germline values: CDR1 SNHLY, CDR2 FYNNEI. This CDR3 comprises 17 residues. V was pared by 2 bases and J by 7 bases, with 23 bases between. The CDR3 loop reads CASSETTGLGLIFGYTF. CDR3 DNA sequence: TGTGCCAGCAGTGAAACCACAGGGTTGGGTCTGATCTTTGGCTACACCTTC.

This rearrangement joins TRBV5-1 to TRBJ1-3; 7 bases line up with TRBD1. This CDR3 contains 15 residues. Germline CDR1 SGHRS, CDR2 YFSETQ. Trimming cost V 7 bases and J 0 bases; bases outside gene matches: 7. The CDR3 bases are TGCGCCAGCGCATCAGGGGGAACCTCTGGAAACACCATATATTTT. It encodes CASASGGTSGNTIYF.

The CDR3 is CASIFYRDRALAGVYEQYF. Here the CDR3 DNA reads TGTGCCAGCATCTTTTACCGGGACAGGGCACTAGCGGGAGTTTACGAGCAGTACTTC. The rearrangement uses TRBV5-5 and TRBJ2-7, with 11 bases lining up with TRBD2. The J segment lost 4 bases and the V segment lost 6 bases, leaving 21 bases of the junction unmatched. Germline CDR1 and CDR2: SGHKS and YYEKEE (reference sequence). The CDR3 contains 19 residues. The complete variable domain, with remaining parts taken from reference TRBV5-5 and TRBJ2-7, reads DAGVTQSPTHLIKTRGQQVTLRCSPISGHKSVSWYQQVLGQGPQFIFQYYEKEERGRGNFPDRFSARQFPNYSSELNVNALLLGDSALYLCASIFYRDRALAGVYEQYFGPGTRLTVT.

The chain carries TRBV12-3 or TRBV12-4 and TRBJ2-1; D not certain. The CDR3 extends over 12 amino acids. Trimming removed 5 bases from V and 6 bases from J, with 8 bases in between. The CDR3 spells CASSPYPNEQFF. The CDR3 nucleotides are TGTGCCAGCAGTCCCTACCCCAATGAGCAGTTCTTC.

This clonotype was seen many times. V and J are TRBV11-2 and TRBJ2-2, with no clear D. In germline, CDR1 is SGHAT, CDR2 FQNNGV. The V end was cut by 1 base, the J end by 5 bases, with 11 bases between. The CDR3 runs to 15 residues. CDR3 residues: CASSLGRQVTGELFF. Written as DNA, the CDR3 is TGTGCCAGCAGCTTAGGACGGCAAGTAACCGGGGAGCTGTTTTTT.

This clonotype occurred many times. V usage is TRBV2 and J usage is TRBJ1-2; 7 bases align to TRBD1. V was clipped by 6 bases and J by 0 bases; unmatched bases: 7. The CDR3 length is 15 residues. Germline CDR1 reads SNHLY; CDR2 reads FYNNEI. CDR3 residues: CASRPRTGANYGYTF. The CDR3 region has the DNA TGTGCCAGCAGACCCAGGACAGGTGCTAACTATGGCTACACCTTC.

This chain uses TRBV2 with TRBJ2-1, with 8 bases aligning to TRBD2. The CDR3 is 14 residues long. The V gene's germline CDR1 is SNHLY and CDR2 FYNNEI. V shed 9 bases and J 10 bases; nucleotides not matched to a gene: 14. The CDR3 sequence is CARREGSGTTEQFF. CDR3 DNA sequence: TGTGCCAGGAGGGAGGGTAGCGGGACGACAGAGCAGTTCTTC.

This clonotype was picked up many times. This chain uses TRBV18 with TRBJ2-5; no firm D call. Per germline, CDR1 KGHSH and CDR2 LQKENI. Trimming left V 0 bases short and J 5 bases short, with 10 bases between. The CDR3 contains 14 residues. The CDR3 sequence: CASSPPVTIETQYF. The CDR3 DNA sequence: TGTGCCAGCTCACCACCGGTCACAATTGAGACCCAGTACTTC.

This clonotype was counted many times. The CDR3 DNA follows: TGTGCCAGCAGTTACCGGGGGGCAATCACCGGGGAGCTGTTTTTT. Translating gives CASSYRGAITGELFF. The chain is built from TRBV12-3 or TRBV12-4 and TRBJ2-2; D is perhaps TRBD2 (7 bases). CDR3 length: 15 amino acids. Trimming took 4 bases from V and 4 from J, leaving 13 bases between them.

To note about this clonotype: A much larger clone sits a single nucleotide away, making a read error possible. The chain recombines TRBV20-1 with TRBJ2-1; D remains unclear. V dropped 8 bases and J dropped 2 bases, with 1 base sitting between them. CDR1 DFQATT and CDR2 SNEGSKA come from the germline V gene (reference sequence). This CDR3 is built from 9 residues. The DNA of the CDR3 is TGCAGTCCCTACAATGAGCAGTTCTTC. Protein sequence: CSPYNEQFF.

This clonotype was counted only a few times. This may come from a read error, since a much larger clone is one base off. The chain employs TRBV28 and TRBJ2-4; no definite D call. Germline CDR1 is MDHEN and CDR2 is SYDVKM. This CDR3 region has 16 residues. The DNA of the CDR3 is TGTGCCGGCAGTTTGTGGGCAGACCTAGCCAAAAACATTCAGTACTTC. This gives the protein CAGSLWADLAKNIQYF. Full variable domain (outside the CDR3, taken from reference TRBV28 and TRBJ2-4): DVKVTQSSRYLVKRTGEKVFLECVQDMDHENMFWYRQDPGLGLRLIYFSYDVKMKEKGDIPEGYSVSREKKERFSLILESASTNQTSMYLCAGSLWADLAKNIQYFGAGTRLSVL.

This clonotype was picked up many times. J is TRBJ2-1 and V is TRBV13; perhaps TRBD2 as D (5 bases). CDR1 and CDR2 from the germline V gene are PRHDT and FYEKMQ (reference sequence). Trimming removed 4 bases at V and 0 bases at J, with 19 bases between. This CDR3 region has 18 residues. For the CDR3, the DNA is TGTGCCAGCAGCTCATTAAAAACCGGGAAGAGCTCCTACAATGAGCAGTTCTTC. As protein: CASSSLKTGKSSYNEQFF.

In this sample, this clonotype turned up many times. The chain uses TRBV18 and TRBJ1-5, with D possibly TRBD1 on 5 matching bases. Trimming cost V 3 bases and J 7 bases, with 13 bases left between them. CDR3 length: 14 amino acids. Germline loops: CDR1 KGHSH, CDR2 LQKENI. For the CDR3, the DNA is TGTGCCAGCTCACCGGGGGTCAGGGAGCAGCCCCAGCATTTT. Translation gives CASSPGVREQPQHF.

This clonotype showed up many times. This chain joins TRBV28 and TRBJ1-5; D remains unclear. V lost 2 bases and J 8 bases, leaving 10 bases between the germline ends. CDR3 length equals 13 residues. From germline, CDR1 is MDHEN and CDR2 SYDVKM. For the CDR3, the DNA is TGTGCCAGCAGTTTAGGGTTTAGGAAGCCCCAGCATTTT. Its protein is CASSLGFRKPQHF.

Only a few counts were recorded for this clonotype. The CDR3 DNA follows: TGTGCCAGCAGCTTATCCAGGGCGAACACCGGGGAGCTGTTTTTT. Amino acid sequence: CASSLSRANTGELFF. The chain couples TRBV7-2 to TRBJ2-2; TRBD1 is a possible D gene (5 bases). Germline V gene lookup returns CDR1 SGHTA and CDR2 FQGNSA. The length of the CDR3 is 15 residues. Trimming stripped 2 bases from V and 0 bases from J, with 7 bases between. The full variable domain, in which reference TRBV7-2 and TRBJ2-2 provide the parts outside the CDR3, is GAGVSQSPSNKVTEKGKDVELRCDPISGHTALYWYRQSLGQGLEFLIYFQGNSAPDKSGLPSDRFSAERTGGSVSTLTIQRTQQEDSAVYLCASSLSRANTGELFFGEGSRLTVL.

This clonotype was found many times. J is TRBJ2-2 and V is TRBV6-5, with TRBD2 as a possible D gene (6 bases). CDR3 length: 14 residues. The germline V gene encodes CDR1 MNHEY and CDR2 SVGAGI. Trimming shortened V by 6 bases and J by 7 bases, and 15 bases separated the two germline ends. In DNA, the CDR3 is TGTGCCAGCAGATCCTCGGGAGATGGCGGGGAGCTGTTTTTT. This translates into CASRSSGDGGELFF.

This clonotype was counted at least ten times. This sequence joins TRBV7-9 and TRBJ1-4, with D possibly being TRBD1 (5 bases). Trimming pared 4 bases from V and 0 bases from J, leaving 9 bases between. This CDR3 is 15 amino acids long. Germline V gives CDR1 SEHNR, CDR2 FQNEAQ (reference sequence). The chain's CDR3 is CASSSGSATNEKLFF. CDR3 bases: TGTGCCAGCAGCTCAGGGAGTGCAACTAATGAAAAACTGTTTTTT. The full variable domain, rest sourced from reference TRBV7-9 and TRBJ1-4, is DTGVSQNPRHKITKRGQNVTFRCDPISEHNRLYWYRQTLGQGPEFLTYFQNEAQLEKSRLLSDRFSAERPKGSFSTLEIQRTEQGDSAMYLCASSSGSATNEKLFFGSGTQLSVL.

The table lists this clonotype with a few counts. The chain joins TRBV20-1 to TRBJ2-3; no reliable D call. With 5 bases removed from V and 1 base from J, the gap between germline ends came to 16 bases. Germline V gene lookup returns CDR1 DFQATT and CDR2 SNEGSKA (reference sequence). There are 15 residues in the CDR3. CDR3 nucleotide sequence: TGCAGTGCTCGACCCCCGCCAGCAGGCACAGATACGCAGTATTTT. Encoded protein: CSARPPPAGTDTQYF.

This clonotype was seen at least ten times. The J gene is TRBJ2-5, the V gene TRBV7-8; TRBD1 matches at 10 bases. Trimming cost V 5 bases and J 2 bases; bases outside gene matches: 14. The germline V gene has CDR1 SGHVS and CDR2 FQNEAQ. CDR3 length: 18 amino acids. The CDR3 DNA reads as TGTGCCAGCAGCCCAGTCGTCCCCGACAGGGGGCTACAAGAGACCCAGTACTTC. Translating it yields CASSPVVPDRGLQETQYF. Looking up the rest from reference TRBV7-8 and TRBJ2-5 gives the full variable domain: GAGVSQSPRYKVAKRGQDVALRCDPISGHVSLFWYQQALGQGPEFLTYFQNEAQLDKSGLPSDRFFAERPEGSVSTLKIQRTQQEDSAVYLCASSPVVPDRGLQETQYFGPGTRLLVL.

This clonotype was seen repeatedly, ten times or more. The CDR3 here is CASRNTGTSYEQYF. CDR3 nucleotides: TGTGCCAGCAGAAACACCGGGACCTCCTACGAGCAGTACTTC. The chain links TRBV2 to TRBJ2-7; tentatively, D is TRBD1 or TRBD2 (5 bases each). Trimming left V 6 bases short and J 0 bases short, with 12 bases between. The CDR3 spans 14 residues. The germline CDR1 and CDR2 sequences are SNHLY and FYNNEI. The whole variable domain, remainder taken from reference TRBV2 and TRBJ2-7, is EPEVTQTPSHQVTQMGQEVILRCVPISNHLYFYWYRQILGQKVEFLVSFYNNEISEKSEIFDDQFSVERPDGSNFTLKIRSTKLEDSAMYFCASRNTGTSYEQYFGPGTRLTVT.

This clonotype occurred a few times. This chain connects TRBV29-1 to TRBJ2-7; 9 positions match TRBD1. There are 16 residues in the CDR3. CDR1 is SQVTM, CDR2 ANQGSEA, per germline. V shed 6 bases and J 2 bases; nucleotides not matched to a gene: 14. The CDR3 DNA sequence: TGCAGCGTCGCTGAGACAGGGGGTTCCTCTGCCTACGAGCAGTACTTC. Translated: CSVAETGGSSAYEQYF.